These T cell receptor beta chains were read from a single sample in a study of post-analysis software for immune sequencing data. TCRdb re-derived calls from the PCR reads in MiXCR, one entry per CDR3 protein. The sample lists hundreds of thousands of distinct CDR3 sequences, approximately 38% occurring once. Sample: blood. The receptors originated from a girl aged 2-10 years with multiple sclerosis. The CDR3 runs from the conserved cysteine through the conserved F or W. A D gene is named only where the DNA matches it firmly. Only some rows state a clone size, as once, few, many or a class for expanded clones.

TRBJ1-2 | . | TRBV25-1 | TRBD1 | TGTGCCAGCAGTGAATTAGGGACAGGGAACGGCTACACCTTC | CASSELGTGNGYTF
TRBJ1-2 | few | TRBV6-6 | . | TGTGCCAGCAGTTTCCCGACACGCAACTATGGCTACACCTTC | CASSFPTRNYGYTF
TRBJ2-1 | few | TRBV21-1 | . | TGTGCCAGCAGCAAAGTAAGCGCGGGAGGCTACAATGAGCAGTTCTTC | CASSKVSAGGYNEQFF
TRBJ2-7 | . | TRBV3-1 | . | TGTGCCAGCAGCCAAGAAGAGTTGTATGTCAGGGACGAGCAGTACTTC | CASSQEELYVRDEQYF
TRBJ2-3 | few | TRBV5-8 | TRBD2 | TGTGCCAGCAGCTCGGCGCGGGGGGTATGGGCAGATACGCAGTATTTT | CASSSARGVWADTQYF
TRBJ2-5 | few | TRBV28 | . | TGTGCCAGCAGAACATCCGGGACTCCCCAAGAGACCCAGTACTTC | CASRTSGTPQETQYF
TRBJ2-5 | . | TRBV27 | . | TGTGCCAGCAGTTTAATGGGGGGCCCCACGGAGACCCAGTACTTC | CASSLMGGPTETQYF
TRBJ2-2 | . | TRBV29-1 | . | TGCAGCGTTGGAAGGGGCACGAACACCGGGGAGCTGTTTTTT | CSVGRGTNTGELFF
TRBJ2-1 | few | TRBV20-1 | TRBD2 | TGCAGTGCTACCCTAGCGGGGTACTACAATGAGCAGTTCTTC | CSATLAGYYNEQFF
TRBJ1-2 | . | TRBV6-4 | . | TGTGCCAGCAGTGACTCGATTGCCGGGGGCGCAGGCTGCACCTTC | CASSDSIAGGAGCTF
TRBJ2-7 | . | TRBV5-1 | TRBD2 | TGCGCCAGCAGCTTTGGGCTAGCGGGACGTCTCGAGCAGTACTTC | CASSFGLAGRLEQYF
TRBJ1-2 | few | TRBV5-1 | . | TGCGCCAGCAGCTGGGGAGGGTCCGGCGGCTACACCTTC | CASSWGGSGGYTF
TRBJ2-7 | few | TRBV6-5 | TRBD1 | TGTGCCAGCAGTTACCTAGGGACAGGTGGCCCCTACGAGCAGTACTTC | CASSYLGTGGPYEQYF